This TCR beta chain was identified in a study of blood T cell repertoires in COVID-19. Turning to the study itself: The cDNA or gDNA used as material had been derived from T cells, B-cell-depleted T cells, or PBMCs.

Per the study methods: Reference gene primer amplification yielded estimated nucleated cell counts. The repertoire was sequenced with immunoSEQ multiplex PCR; TCRdb's copy has only in-frame clones and lacks some. The V and J calls and clone size come from that table; D and trimming were worked out from the DNA. The table includes a few hundred thousand clones, 88% detected once. Sample: peripheral blood. The clonotype originates from a woman between 25 and 40 years old who had recovered from COVID-19.

Written as DNA, the CDR3 is TGTGCCAGCAGTGCCTCGACAGGGGCGGGTGAAGCTTTCTTT. Its translation is CASSASTGAGEAFF. This rearrangement joins TRBV6-4 to TRBJ1-1, with 8 bases matching TRBD1. The CDR3 is 14 residues long. Trimming cost V 4 bases and J 7 bases; bases outside gene matches: 8. Per germline, CDR1 MRHNA and CDR2 SNTAGT.